The clone carrying this T cell receptor beta chain was picked up many times. Its antigen is still unknown. TCRdb fed the 5' RACE reads into MiXCR, producing one record per CDR3 protein. This sample has approximately 46,000 distinct CDR3 sequences; approximately 10% occur once, and the top ten carry 5.3%. The data are from a study of neurological immune-mediated disorders. The V segment lost 5 bases and the J segment 0 bases; nucleotides outside the gene matches: 11. Per the germline V gene, CDR1 is SGHVS and CDR2 is FQNEAQ. The CDR3 runs to 19 residues. Study results and caveats: Sharing of CDR3 amino acid sequences among expanded clones across subjects was absent, suggesting private repertoires in all groups. Patients with HTLV-1-associated myelopathy showed the most TCR clonal expansion. Those with multiple sclerosis showed the least, falling below healthy controls.

This TCR was recovered from a man in his 70s with HTLV-1-associated myelopathy (HAM/TSP). The chain employs TRBV7-8 and TRBJ2-5; 14 bases map to TRBD2. Sample: PBMCs. The CDR3 sequence: CASSEHGTSGRRHQETQYF. The CDR3, as DNA: TGTGCCAGCAGCGAACACGGGACTAGCGGGAGACGGCACCAAGAGACCCAGTACTTC.